The clone carrying this TCR beta chain was counted many times. The patients, who ranged from 18 to 65 in age, presented with newly diagnosed hyperthyroidism lasting under 2 months. This specimen belongs to a study of T cells in Graves' hyperthyroidism and ophthalmopathy. This CDR3 is 16 amino acids long. The V gene end was trimmed by 2 bases and the J gene end by 5 bases; junction bases not matched to a gene: 7. Germline assignment: CDR1 DFQATT and CDR2 SNEGSKA (reference sequence). Researchers amplified the TCR beta CDR3 regions from RNA transcripts. Using the HTBI primer set, a first-round RT-PCR was run on the TCR CDR3. TCRdb independently ran MiXCR on the multiplex PCR reads; one entry per CDR3 protein. The table lists 250,000 to 300,000 distinct CDR3 sequences, approximately 14% of them singletons, with 7.9% in the top ten.

Specimen: blood. The origin of this receptor is a woman between 40 and 50 years old with Graves' hyperthyroidism. The chain carries TRBV20-1 and TRBJ2-1; 12 bases match TRBD2. CDR3 region: CSARFPGLAGHNEQFF. The CDR3 bases are TGCAGTGCTAGATTCCCGGGACTAGCGGGCCACAATGAGCAGTTCTTC.